This T cell receptor beta chain was sequenced during a study of shared clonotypes between healthy human individuals. The genomic DNA of each subset was split evenly across several immunoSEQ plates. Using immunoSEQ multiplex PCR, the repertoire was profiled, and TCRdb retains in-frame clones only, with some absent. This sample has fewer than 550,000 clones, with almost 80% found just once. V shed 6 bases and J 4 bases; nucleotides not matched to a gene: 14. CDR1 and CDR2 (germline): KGHSH, LQKENI. The CDR3 is 16 residues long. The clonotype comes from a woman aged 40-49 years in good health. Some clones in this sample may be carry-over from other donors' samples. The sequencing sample was made of PBMCs. The chain uses TRBV18 and TRBJ2-5, with 7 bases aligning to TRBD1. The CDR3 region is CASSPIPTGAPETQYF. In DNA, the CDR3 is TGTGCCAGCTCCCCTATCCCAACAGGGGCTCCAGAGACCCAGTACTTC.